The next 18 T cell receptor beta chains were all read from a single sample in a study of blood T cell repertoires in COVID-19. Clones were sequenced by immunoSEQ multiplex PCR, and TCRdb holds only the in-frame ones, with some missing. Altogether roughly 24,000 clones are present, 65% to 90% being singletons, with the ten largest covering 48%. The source material was peripheral blood. The source of these receptors is a man between 70 and 80 years old with acute or convalescent COVID-19.

V is TRBV19 and J is TRBJ2-7, with 13 positions matching TRBD2. Looked up from germline, CDR1 is LNHDA and CDR2 is SQIVND (reference sequence). V trimming: 7 bases; J trimming: 2 bases; junction bases outside the gene matches: 11. The CDR3 covers 17 residues. The CDR3 DNA reads TGTGCCAGTATGGGACTAGCGGGACCCAACAACACCTACGAGCAGTACTTC. Residues: CASMGLAGPNNTYEQYF.

The V and J genes are TRBV7-9 and TRBJ2-5; D not certain. Trimming left V 1 base short and J 7 bases short, with 4 bases between. The CDR3 has 11 residues. From germline, CDR1 is SEHNR and CDR2 FQNEAQ (reference sequence). CDR3 sequence: CASSLERTQYF. The CDR3 DNA reads TGTGCCAGCAGCTTAGAGCGGACCCAGTACTTC.

The rearrangement links TRBV15 to TRBJ2-2; D not resolved. Trimming stripped 4 bases from V and 8 bases from J, with 14 bases between. The CDR3 runs 14 residues. Per the germline V gene, CDR1 is LNHNV and CDR2 is YYDKDF (reference sequence). The CDR3, as DNA: TGTGCCACCAGCACTAGGCGGTGGTCGGGGGAGCTGTTTTTT. As protein: CATSTRRWSGELFF. The whole variable domain, remainder taken from reference TRBV15 and TRBJ2-2, is DAMVIQNPRYQVTQFGKPVTLSCSQTLNHNVMYWYQQKSSQAPKLLFHYYDKDFNNEADTPDNFQSRRPNTSFCFLDIRSPGLGDTAMYLCATSTRRWSGELFFGEGSRLTVL.

The genes are TRBV18 and TRBJ2-1, with 11 bases aligning to TRBD2. The V and J ends lost 0 bases and 9 bases, in that order; junction bases with no gene match: 7. Germline V gene data show CDR1 as KGHSH and CDR2 as LQKENI. The CDR3 contains 16 residues. CDR3 residues: CASSPPSGRAHGEQFF. DNA of the CDR3: TGTGCCAGCTCACCACCTAGCGGGAGGGCCCACGGTGAGCAGTTCTTC.

The chain joins TRBV9 to TRBJ1-1, with unresolved D. Looked up from germline, CDR1 is SGDLS and CDR2 is YYNGEE. CDR3 length equals 13 residues. V was shortened by 3 bases and J by 1 base, with 7 bases between the two germline ends. In DNA, the CDR3 is TGTGCCAGCAGCGATGGGAGGAACACTGAAGCTTTCTTT. This sequence encodes CASSDGRNTEAFF.

This clone occurred once. This sequence joins TRBV30 and TRBJ1-1, with TRBD1 matching 9 bases. There are 13 residues in the CDR3. The trim removed 2 bases at V and 6 bases at J, leaving 4 bases unmatched. Per germline, CDR1 GTSNPN and CDR2 SVGIG (reference sequence). The CDR3 DNA sequence: TGTGCCTGGAGTCCACGGACAGGGGCTGAAGCTTTCTTT. Amino acids: CAWSPRTGAEAFF.

The rearrangement joins TRBV7-7 to TRBJ2-1, with 10 bases that match TRBD2. Germline V lookup: CDR1 SSHAT, CDR2 FNYEAQ (reference sequence). V lost 2 bases and J lost 9; bases outside the gene matches: 13. The length of the CDR3 is 17 residues. CDR3 loop: CASSLQPGASGRGEQFF. CDR3 in DNA: TGTGCCAGCAGCTTACAACCCGGGGCTAGCGGGAGAGGTGAGCAGTTCTTC.

The table lists this clone with a few counts. Other DNA sequences in this specimen translate into the identical CDR3. The rearrangement joins TRBV27 to TRBJ1-2, with D tentatively TRBD1 (6 bases). The germline CDR1 and CDR2 sequences are MNHEY and SMNVEV (reference sequence). Trimming shortened V by 2 bases and J by 7 bases, and 8 bases separated the two germline ends. The CDR3 is made up of 12 amino acids. The CDR3 loop reads CASSLRGSGYTF. Here the CDR3 DNA reads TGTGCCAGCAGTTTAAGGGGGTCTGGCTACACCTTC.

V usage is TRBV19 and J usage is TRBJ2-1; 7 nucleotides line up with TRBD1. Germline V lookup: CDR1 LNHDA, CDR2 SQIVND (reference sequence). CDR3 length: 16 amino acids. The V segment lost 5 bases and the J segment 6 bases; nucleotides outside the gene matches: 13. The CDR3 spells CASSPRTGRAGNEQFF. The CDR3 coding sequence is TGTGCCAGTAGTCCACGGACAGGTAGGGCAGGCAATGAGCAGTTCTTC.

This chain joins TRBV5-1 and TRBJ1-1, with D possibly being TRBD1 (5 bases). CDR3 length equals 13 residues. Germline assignment: CDR1 SGHRS and CDR2 YFSETQ. V was pared by 1 base and J by 9 bases, with 13 bases between. The CDR3 DNA sequence: TGCGCCAGCAGCTTGAATTTGGGGCAGAAAGCTTTCTTT. This translates into CASSLNLGQKAFF.

The chain recombines TRBV10-3 with TRBJ2-3; 7 bases align to TRBD2. Germline lookup yields CDR1 ENHRY and CDR2 SYGVKD. V lost 0 bases, J lost 1 base, and 4 bases stayed unmatched. There are 16 residues in the CDR3. The CDR3 is CAISESEGGGTDTQYF. In DNA, the CDR3 is TGTGCCATCAGTGAGTCCGAGGGAGGGGGCACAGATACGCAGTATTTT.

This rearrangement joins TRBV5-4 to TRBJ2-5, with D perhaps matching TRBD2 (6 bases). This CDR3 contains 14 residues. The V gene lost 3 bases and the J gene lost 5 bases, with 14 bases spanning the gap. Germline V CDR1 and CDR2: SGHNT, YYREEE (reference sequence). The CDR3 nucleotides read TGTGCCAGCAGCTCGTGGGACTCGAAGGAGACCCAGTACTTC. This encodes CASSSWDSKETQYF.

The rearrangement uses TRBV5-1 and TRBJ1-1; D might be TRBD1 (5 bases). The CDR3 has 16 amino acids. Looked up from germline, CDR1 is SGHRS and CDR2 is YFSETQ. V lost 0 bases and J 0 bases, leaving 12 bases between the germline ends. This chain's CDR3 is CASSLGRDDVNTEAFF. DNA of the CDR3: TGCGCCAGCAGCTTGGGGAGGGACGACGTGAACACTGAAGCTTTCTTT.

Written as DNA, the CDR3 is TGTGCCAGCAGACCGGGACTGGTAAATGAAAAACTGTTTTTT. This sequence encodes CASRPGLVNEKLFF. The chain employs TRBV6-5 and TRBJ1-4; the D gene is possibly TRBD1 (5 bases). The CDR3 sequence is 14 residues long. Germline CDR1 reads MNHEY; CDR2 reads SVGAGI. Trimming took off 6 bases at V and 5 bases at J, with 13 bases between the two ends.

The chain is built from TRBV28 and TRBJ2-3, with 9 positions matching TRBD1. Germline V gives CDR1 MDHEN, CDR2 SYDVKM. Trimming at V came to 6 bases and at J to 6 bases, leaving 7 bases not matched to a gene. The CDR3 totals 14 residues. The CDR3 sequence is CASSRTGAGDTQYF. The CDR3 region has the DNA TGTGCCAGCAGCAGGACAGGGGCAGGGGATACGCAGTATTTT.

The chain recombines TRBV7-2 with TRBJ2-2; a possible D gene is TRBD2 (6 bases). The CDR3 has 16 residues. With 5 bases removed from V and 0 bases from J, the gap between germline ends came to 13 bases. Looked up from germline, CDR1 is SGHTA and CDR2 is FQGNSA. DNA of the CDR3: TGTGCCAGCAGCACGCACGCGGGAACGAACACCGGGGAGCTGTTTTTT. It codes for CASSTHAGTNTGELFF.

V and J are TRBV6-4 and TRBJ1-2, with TRBD1 matching over 8 bases. Trimming removed 3 bases from V and 6 bases from J; junction bases left unmatched: 6. Per germline, CDR1 MRHNA and CDR2 SNTAGT. CDR3 size: 14 residues. In DNA, the CDR3 is TGTGCCAGCAGTGAGAGCCCACAGGGGGATGGCTACACCTTC. It is translated as CASSESPQGDGYTF.

The J gene is TRBJ1-2, the V gene TRBV9, with D hard to call. The V and J ends lost 3 bases and 8 bases respectively, with 14 bases between them. Germline CDR1 SGDLS, CDR2 YYNGEE. This CDR3 region has 13 residues. CDR3 in DNA: TGTGCCAGCAGCGAGCCAACCCGCAGGGGCTACACCTTC. Residues: CASSEPTRRGYTF.